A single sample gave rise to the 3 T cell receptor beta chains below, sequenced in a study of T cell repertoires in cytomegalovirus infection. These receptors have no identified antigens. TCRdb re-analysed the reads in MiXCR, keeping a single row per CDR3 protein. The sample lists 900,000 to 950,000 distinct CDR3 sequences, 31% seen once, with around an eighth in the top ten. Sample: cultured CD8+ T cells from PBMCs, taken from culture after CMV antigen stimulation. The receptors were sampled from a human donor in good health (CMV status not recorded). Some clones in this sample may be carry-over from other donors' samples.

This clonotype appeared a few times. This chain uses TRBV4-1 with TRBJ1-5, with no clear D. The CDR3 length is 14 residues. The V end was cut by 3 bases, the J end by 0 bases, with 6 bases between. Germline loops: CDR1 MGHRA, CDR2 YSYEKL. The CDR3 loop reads CASSHPFSNQPQHF. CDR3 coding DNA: TGCGCCAGCAGCCATCCCTTTAGCAATCAGCCCCAGCATTTT.

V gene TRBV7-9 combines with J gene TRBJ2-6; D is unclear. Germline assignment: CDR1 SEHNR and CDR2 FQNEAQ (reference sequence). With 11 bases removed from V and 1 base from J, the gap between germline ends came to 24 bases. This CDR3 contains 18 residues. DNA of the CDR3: TGTGCCCGCGACATCCCGGCATATTTTCCATCTGGGGCCAACGTCCTGACTTTC. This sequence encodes CARDIPAYFPSGANVLTF. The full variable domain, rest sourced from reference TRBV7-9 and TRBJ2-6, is DTGVSQNPRHKITKRGQNVTFRCDPISEHNRLYWYRQTLGQGPEFLTYFQNEAQLEKSRLLSDRFSAERPKGSFSTLEIQRTEQGDSAMYLCARDIPAYFPSGANVLTFGAGSRLTVL.

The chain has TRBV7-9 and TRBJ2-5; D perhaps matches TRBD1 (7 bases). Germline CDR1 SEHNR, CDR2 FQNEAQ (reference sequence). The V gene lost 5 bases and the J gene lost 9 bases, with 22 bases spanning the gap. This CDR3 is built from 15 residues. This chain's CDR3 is CASSGRQGGGDPQYF. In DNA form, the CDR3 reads TGTGCCAGCAGCGGCCGACAGGGAGGTGGGGATCCCCAGTACTTC.